Following are 18 T cell receptor beta chains from one sample sequenced in a study of T cell clonality in common variable immunodeficiency. Repertoires were generated with immunoSEQ multiplex PCR, while TCRdb's copy carries only in-frame clones and drops some. The repertoire consists of 30,000 to 35,000 clones, none detected only once. Sequenced input: peripheral blood mononuclear cells. The receptor set was obtained from a person aged 18-70 years in good health.

As for this clone: Read coverage stops 3 residues before the CDR3 terminus; the germline J gene supplies the remainder. This chain joins TRBV18 and TRBJ2-1, with D possibly matching TRBD2 (7 bases). CDR3 length equals 15 residues. Germline V CDR1 and CDR2: KGHSH, LQKENI. Deletions cut 3 bases from V and 4 bases from J, with 13 bases between. The CDR3 bases that were read are TGTGCCAGCTCACCGGGGGGGCCGGGTTACAATGAG. It is translated as CASSPGGPGYNE. The entire CDR3 is CASSPGGPGYNEQFF.

There are many counts of this clone. The CDR3 end is not reached by the read, which stops 3 residues before it; the germline J gene fills it in. The chain links TRBV19 to TRBJ1-5; 8 bases match TRBD1. Unmatched junction bases numbered 7, after V lost 8 bases and J lost 7 bases. Germline values: CDR1 LNHDA, CDR2 SQIVND (reference sequence). The CDR3 runs 13 residues. The DNA read from the CDR3 is TGTGCCAGTTCCAGCCAGGGGGCCCAGCCC. Its protein product is CASSSQGAQP. The CDR3 in full is CASSSQGAQPQHF.

The sample holds many counts of this clone. With the read ending 3 residues before the CDR3 end, the germline J gene is used to fill in that end. V and J are TRBV30 and TRBJ1-5; a weak D match, TRBD1 (5 bases). V was pared by 0 bases and J by 2 bases, with 5 bases between. Germline loops: CDR1 GTSNPN, CDR2 SVGIG (reference sequence). The CDR3 is 13 residues long. CDR3 sequence: CAWSVQGNQPQHF. The sequenced CDR3 bases are TGTGCCTGGAGTGTACAGGGCAATCAGCCC.

This clone was recorded a few times. The missing CDR3 end, 3 residues past where the read stops, is filled in from the germline J gene. The chain employs TRBV7-9 and TRBJ1-2; D call uncertain. Per germline, CDR1 SEHNR and CDR2 FQNEAQ (reference sequence). The CDR3 is 15 residues long. CDR3 DNA, as far as it was read: TGTGCCAGCAGCTTAGCGTTGAGCGGGAATCCCGAC. Its translation: CASSLALSGNPD. The entire CDR3 reads CASSLALSGNPDYTF.

Many counts were recorded for this clone. Read data end 3 residues before the CDR3 end; the end is taken from the germline J gene. V and J are TRBV18 and TRBJ2-2; D unresolved. The V end lost 1 base, the J end lost 5 bases, and 5 bases lay between the germline ends. This CDR3 is 13 amino acids long. Germline V gene sequence: CDR1 KGHSH, CDR2 LQKENI. CDR3 protein: CASSPLETGELFF. The sequenced part of the CDR3 DNA is TGTGCCAGCTCACCACTAGAGACCGGGGAG. The variable domain in full, with the rest retrieved from reference TRBV18 and TRBJ2-2, is NAGVMQNPRHLVRRRGQEARLRCSPMKGHSHVYWYRQLPEEGLKFMVYLQKENIIDESGMPKERFSAEFPKEGPSILRIQQVVRGDSAAYFCASSPLETGELFFGEGSRLTVL.

In its sample, this clone was seen many times. The read terminates 3 residues ahead of where the CDR3 ends, so the germline J gene completes it. The gene calls are TRBV12-3 or TRBV12-4 and TRBJ2-5; 8 positions agree with TRBD2. Trimming at V came to 7 bases and at J to 2 bases, leaving 3 bases not matched to a gene. The CDR3 extends over 13 amino acids. The part of the CDR3 DNA that was read is TGTGCCAGCATGGCGGGGGGACAAGAGACC. Amino acid sequence: CASMAGGQET. The complete CDR3 reads CASMAGGQETQYF.

This clone has a count of ten or more. The CDR3 is cut off 3 residues early in the read; its end comes from the germline J gene. The rearrangement links TRBV2 to TRBJ2-1; D perhaps matches TRBD1 (5 bases). The ends were cut back, 8 bases at V and 0 bases at J, with 14 bases in the middle. Per germline, CDR1 SNHLY and CDR2 FYNNEI. The CDR3 runs to 15 residues. The CDR3 region is CASLGVGGSYNEQFF. The part of the CDR3 DNA that was read is TGTGCCAGCCTAGGGGTGGGCGGCTCCTACAATGAG.

This clone came up many times. Coverage ceases 3 residues before the CDR3 finishes, and the germline J gene fills in the end. The chain has TRBV7-3 and TRBJ2-1; TRBD1 matches 8 bases. CDR1 and CDR2 from the germline V gene are SGHTA and FQGTGA. Losses at the gene ends were 4 bases for V and 4 bases for J; bases not matched to a gene: 15. The CDR3 extends over 18 amino acids. CDR3 protein: CASSSSTLDRVLYNEQFF. The sequenced CDR3 bases are TGTGCCAGCAGCTCCAGTACGCTGGACAGGGTCCTTTACAATGAG.

This clone showed up many times. From the germline J gene comes the end of the CDR3, since the read stops 3 residues before it. This rearrangement joins TRBV6-1 to TRBJ1-1; no reliable D call. CDR3 length equals 15 residues. V was cut by 4 bases and J by 5 bases, with 17 bases left in between. CDR1 is MNHNS and CDR2 is SASEGT in the germline V gene. CDR3 sequence reads: CASSASNIGLTEAFF. The covered CDR3 bases are TGTGCCAGCAGTGCATCCAACATCGGACTGACTGAA.

This clone was found many times. The read ends 3 residues shy of where the CDR3 ends; the end is completed using the germline J gene. The V and J genes are TRBV7-9 and TRBJ1-5, with D tentatively TRBD1 (6 bases). The germline CDR1 and CDR2 sequences are SEHNR and FQNEAQ (reference sequence). The CDR3 length is 15 residues. V dropped 6 bases and J dropped 6 bases, with 18 bases sitting between them. The CDR3 sequence: CASSSTGGAGQPQHF. Incomplete CDR3 DNA: TGTGCCAGCAGTTCCACTGGGGGGGCTGGTCAGCCC.

This clone was seen a few times. Read data end 3 residues before the CDR3 end; the end is taken from the germline J gene. The V call is TRBV2, the J call TRBJ1-3; D possibly corresponds to TRBD1 (5 bases). Germline V gene lookup returns CDR1 SNHLY and CDR2 FYNNEI. Trimming removed 8 bases at V and 0 bases at J, with 8 bases between. This CDR3 contains 13 residues. Incomplete CDR3 DNA: TGTGCCAGCCTCCAGGGCTCTGGAAACACC. Its protein is CASLQGSGNT. The whole CDR3 reads CASLQGSGNTIYF.

This clone was recorded many times. The CDR3 end falls 3 residues outside the read, so it is completed with the germline J gene. The chain employs TRBV11-2 and TRBJ1-3, with D possibly matching TRBD1 (6 bases). Germline V gives CDR1 SGHAT, CDR2 FQNNGV. The CDR3 consists of 15 residues. The V end lost 5 bases, the J end lost 4 bases, and 15 bases lay between the germline ends. CDR3 bases read: TGTGCCAGCAGCACCGAAACAGGGTGGGGAAACACC. Amino acid sequence: CASSTETGWGNT. The entire CDR3 reads CASSTETGWGNTIYF.

In its sample, this clone was seen many times. The read terminates 3 residues before the CDR3 end, so the remaining end is supplied by the germline J gene. The chain has TRBV6-1 and TRBJ2-4; 8 nucleotides line up with TRBD1. After removal of 4 bases from V and 5 bases from J, the junction contained 4 bases not matched to a gene. Germline CDR1 reads MNHNS; CDR2 reads SASEGT. This CDR3 is built from 14 residues. Partial CDR3 DNA: TGTGCCAGCAGTGCAGGGGGCGGTGAAAACATT. Its protein product is CASSAGGGENI. The whole CDR3 protein reads CASSAGGGENIQYF.

This clone was counted many times. The observed sequence ends 3 residues before the CDR3 terminus, with the missing tail filled in from the germline J gene. The chain uses TRBV5-1 and TRBJ2-1; 10 bases map to TRBD2. This CDR3 is built from 14 residues. The V and J ends lost 4 bases and 7 bases, in that order; junction bases with no gene match: 5. CDR1 and CDR2 from the germline V gene are SGHRS and YFSETQ. The chain's CDR3 is CASSPSGSSNEQFF. CDR3 DNA, as far as it was read: TGCGCCAGCAGCCCTAGCGGGAGTAGTAATGAG.

Concerning this clone itself: From the germline J gene comes the end of the CDR3, since the read stops 3 residues before it. The chain uses TRBV19 and TRBJ1-2; TRBD1 is a possible D gene (6 bases). This CDR3 contains 16 residues. Germline V CDR1 and CDR2: LNHDA, SQIVND (reference sequence). The CDR3 bases that were read are TGTGCCAGTAGGAGGCAGGGAATGGGGGACACAGATACC. It translates to CASRRQGMGDTDT. The whole CDR3 protein reads CASRRQGMGDTDTYTF.

This clone occurred many times. With the read ending 3 residues before the CDR3 end, the germline J gene is used to fill in that end. This sequence joins TRBV30 and TRBJ1-1; TRBD1 matches 8 bases. The CDR3 sequence is 13 residues long. Germline lookup yields CDR1 GTSNPN and CDR2 SVGIG (reference sequence). The DNA read from the CDR3 is TGTGCCTGGAGCTTGACAGGGGCAAAGAGA. Its translation: CAWSLTGAKR. The full CDR3 protein reads CAWSLTGAKRAFF.

This clone has just a few counts. The CDR3 end is not reached by the read, which stops 3 residues before it; the germline J gene fills it in. The V and J genes are TRBV13 and TRBJ2-1; weak D call: TRBD1 (7 bases). The length of the CDR3 is 15 residues. Germline CDR1 reads PRHDT; CDR2 reads FYEKMQ (reference sequence). V lost 5 bases, J lost 2 bases, and 13 bases lay in between. The sequenced CDR3 bases are TGTGCCAGCAGCCTTTCAGGGGGGACCTACAATGAG. Amino acids: CASSLSGGTYNE. In full, the CDR3 is CASSLSGGTYNEQFF.

A note on this clone: Coverage ceases 3 residues before the CDR3 finishes, and the germline J gene fills in the end. The chain combines TRBV20-1 with TRBJ1-5, with TRBD1 identical over 8 bases. The V gene end was trimmed by 0 bases and the J gene end by 6 bases; junction bases not matched to a gene: 7. The CDR3 has 15 residues. CDR1 is DFQATT and CDR2 is SNEGSKA in the germline V gene (reference sequence). The DNA read from the CDR3 is TGCAGTGCTAGAGATAATCAGGGGGCGGCTCAGCCC. Its translation: CSARDNQGAAQP. The entire CDR3 is CSARDNQGAAQPQHF.